A single T cell receptor (beta chain) is shown here with its context. The antigen it binds to is not known. The sample holds no much larger clone one base away, and base qualities are not on file. The sample carries other DNA sequences with the same CDR3. The cohort consisted of more than 650 healthy bone marrow donors. All cohort members were sampled while nominally healthy, although unrecorded immune exposures were likely present. The donor was CMV seropositive and was included in the group of 250 to 300 seropositive cohort members. Every donor gave a peripheral blood sample, and the peripheral blood mononuclear cells from that sample were used for TCR beta sequencing. The Qiagen DNeasy Blood Extraction Kit was used to extract genomic DNA from the blood cell samples. This sample was included in a study of cytomegalovirus exposure and HLA in healthy donors (dated by TCRdb to about 2017). Some background on the complete study: An earlier analysis of several hundred of the donors reported about 280 Gb of sequence data and around 110 million unique TCR beta sequences obtained from some 170 million T cells. Approximately 300 gigabases of sequencing data and tens of millions of unique TCR sequences were included in an early release covering roughly 700 HLA-typed donors. Of the 398 genotyped donors, roughly 80% were placed in the genetic ancestry cluster associated with self-reported Caucasian donors. The study aimed to test whether cataloging public T cell receptors could reveal signatures of past pathogen exposure. The T cell repertoires of some 670 subjects were profiled by immunosequencing and related to cytomegalovirus serostatus. Besides the first cohort of hundreds of subjects, a separate validation cohort made up of around 120 different subjects was used. To predict cytomegalovirus infection status, the study combined high-throughput TCR immunosequencing, statistical association of individual TCRs with disease status, and machine learning. A later analysis re-analyzed previously published TCR beta repertoires from 666 donors and added high-resolution HLA genotyping to study TCR occurrence patterns. Rather than using new phenotypic data, the later analysis identified candidate immune exposures from TCR beta sequences and from how often those sequences occurred across donors. To decide whether each TCR beta V gene segment behaved as functional or pseudogenic, an earlier analysis of approximately 590 of the donors relied on high-throughput TCR beta sequencing. Alongside the repertoire data, information on donor age, sex, ethnicity and CMV serostatus was compiled. Genome-wide SNP genotypes for about 65% of the 666 donors were used in a later genetic analysis, which treated that subset as a discovery cohort. Every repertoire in the discovery cohort had been generated on one and the same sequencing platform. Both class I and class II loci were covered by HLA typing, at four-digit resolution. The number of typed donors differed by locus: about 620-630 for A, B, C, DRB1 and DQB1; some 500 for DQA1; 606 for DPA1; and about 450 for DPB1. Several DR-DQ haplotypes were handled as single units for association and clustering because linkage in the cohort was strong. Across about 380 genotyped donors of the cohort, an average of about 200,000 unique TCR beta nucleotide sequences per donor were sequenced, and around 19% of those sequences were non-productive. Overall study outcomes, separate from this receptor: The cohort was sequenced for TCR beta chains only, and without alpha or paired-chain data the features that could be detected were limited. A cluster of highly shared sequence variants was judged likely to represent a technical artifact of the sequencing pipeline. In a later analysis, HLA-associated TCR beta chains were found to be more clonally expanded and to have lower generation probabilities than equally common non-associated chains. Because HLA typing was unavailable for some donors at each locus, only the typed subset was used in association tests. In a later analysis, about 16,000 TCR beta sequences were associated with specific HLA alleles at a false discovery rate of 0.05. Linkage disequilibrium might explain the correlated functional status among segregating V segments, but an unknown experimental factor could not be ruled out. Because the 87-base-pair reads could not distinguish some IMGT-functional V segments, including TRBV6-2 and TRBV6-3, those segments were excluded. Cytomegalovirus status was reported to be diagnosed by the classifier with high specificity and sensitivity in both the original and validation cohorts. A total of 150 or so TCR beta chains were listed by the study as associated with cytomegalovirus. Most TCR sequences were seen in very few donors, while some public TCRs were found in many individuals. The presence/absence analyses assumed that sequencing depth was roughly uniform across donors, and that assumption may not be true. According to a later analysis, TCR association rates differed among HLA loci, with DRB1 alleles showing the most associated TCRs and HLA-C alleles showing the fewest. In a later genetic analysis, fewer N-insertions in productive TCRs were reported among donors in an Asian-associated ancestry cluster than the roughly 710-donor mean. Assigning TCR associations to individual alleles was difficult when HLA alleles, especially DR and DQ, strongly co-occurred. A few of the identified cytomegalovirus-associated TCR beta chains were confirmed in vitro to be specific for cytomegalovirus antigens. Because counts were too low, roughly 16 rarely observed V segments, including chromosome 9 orphons, were left out of the earlier analysis of approximately 500 of the donors. The only immune exposure information available for the cohort was CMV serostatus. In a later analysis, most CMV-associated TCR beta chains were found to appear HLA-restricted, with HLA associations seemingly driven largely by CMV exposure. Several of the top co-occurrence clusters appeared to be linked to parvovirus B19, influenza, CMV and Epstein-Barr virus, according to a later analysis. An association between a missense DCLRE1C variant and V-gene and J-gene trimming of TCR beta chains was found in a later genetic analysis and replicated in an independent cohort. A further reported finding was that TCR beta sequences accurately predicted the HLA-A and HLA-B alleles for most subjects in the first cohort. It was suggested by the authors that the approach could potentially be generalized to other disease states and immunological phenotypes. Broadly in line with IMGT annotations, most TCR beta V segments showed up in productive rearrangements about 87% or about 30% of the time in an earlier analysis of around 600 of the donors.

The library relied on the immunoSEQ multiplex PCR assay. For the multiplex PCR, a mixture combining 60 forward primers for TCR Vbeta segments and 13 reverse primers for TCR Jbeta segments was used. The CDR3 region of rearranged TCR beta genes was amplified from genomic DNA by a multiplex PCR assay. The Illumina HiSeq System was used to sequence the amplified TCR beta libraries as 87-base-pair reads. Per the authors' processing: A later analysis counted about 80 million unique TCR beta chains across the 700 or so repertoires, and 9 million to 14 million of these chains were shared by at least two donors. Raw reads were error-corrected and collapsed into unique sequences by a nearest-neighbor algorithm in which closely related sequences were merged to remove PCR and sequencing errors. Alignment of CDR3 sequences to IMGT reference sequences was used to assign V, D and J gene segments. For a sequence to be retained, a match of at least six nucleotides to both a V gene segment and a J gene segment was required. A rearrangement was called productive if the CDR3 had no stop codons and remained in frame with V and J, and every other rearrangement was called non-productive. Following IMGT convention, CDR3 was defined as the stretch from the second conserved V-encoded cysteine to the conserved J-encoded phenylalanine. The earlier analysis of about 500 of the donors excluded sequences that lacked an unambiguous match to a single V gene segment. In an earlier analysis of 450 to 750 of the donors, a V segment was called functional when productive rearrangements were above 56.7%, and segregating when the standard deviation between donors exceeded 5%. A statistical classification framework was built to diagnose cytomegalovirus status from the catalog of TCR beta chain sequences. In a later analysis, TCR nucleotide sequences were compared against IMGT/GENE-DB human TR gene sequences so that V and J genes could be assigned. The TCRdist pipeline was used in a later analysis to assign CDR3 sequences and most-parsimonious VDJ recombination scenarios. In a later analysis, each TCR beta chain was defined by its CDR3 amino acid sequence together with its V-gene family, and reads lacking a unique V-gene family were excluded. As a way to deal with suspected cross-contamination and a sequencing artifact, a later analysis dropped roughly 620 nucleotide sequences that were highly shared and had low generation probability. A later analysis calculated a clonal expansion index for each public chain from normalized within-repertoire ranks of inferred template counts. In a later analysis, generation probabilities were computed using a VDJ recombination model fitted to out-of-frame rearrangements, and the results were checked against IGoR. A later analysis scored TCR-TCR, TCR-HLA and TCR-CMV co-occurrence with hypergeometric tests, applying a repertoire-size bias correction to TCR pairs. False discovery rates were estimated in a later analysis by permuting HLA or CMV assignments 20 times. In a later analysis, co-occurring TCRs were grouped using DBSCAN, with TCRdist sequence similarity added in when clustering inside HLA-allele-positive subsets. Co-occurrence clustering excluded repertoires with fewer than 30,000 or more than 120,000 public chains, plus five with anomalous nucleotide sharing. Imported from immuneACCESS, the table was reduced by TCRdb to in-frame sequences with V and J called. These copies leave out some clones; in studies compared against another copy, an unresolved V gene accounts for under half, and the cause of the remainder is not known. The V and J calls and the clone size are those of that table, but D and trimming were determined from the DNA. The sample table contains around 150,000 clones; only one count was recorded for roughly three quarters of them. The leading ten clones occupy around 7% of the sample.

Relative to germline, V is missing 6 bases and J is missing 3 bases, with 21 bases of the junction outside any gene match. Measured from the cysteine to the phenylalanine, the CDR3 is 21 residues long. Here the CDR3 DNA is all that survives: 63 bases in frame from base 1. Via the germline V gene, CDR1 is ENHRY and CDR2 SYGVKD. The sample taken for sequencing was PBMCs. The V gene is TRBV10-3 and the J gene is TRBJ2-3; 13 nucleotides in the junction match TRBD2. The TCR originated in a man aged 35-49 years in good health and CMV-seropositive. The CDR3: CAIRATSGGFPARGRTDTQYF. The DNA is as follows: TGTGCCATCAGGGCGACTAGCGGGGGGTTTCCGGCACGGGGACGGACAGATACGCAGTATTTT.